This is a list of T cell receptor beta chains from one sample in a study of identical twins. Each CDR3 protein is one row after TCRdb ran MiXCR on the 5' RACE reads. The repertoire holds fewer than 500,000 distinct CDR3 sequences, with approximately 25% as singletons. These same records also appear under a second study, on T cells expressing NK-cell markers.

Specimen: CD4+ T cells sorted from blood. All receptors derive from a woman aged 18-29 years in good health. CDR3s include the opening cysteine and the closing phenylalanine or tryptophan. The D gene is left open where the match is weak. Clone size is given for some rows only: seen once, a few or many times, or a class if the clone is expanded.

v_call	cdr3_length	clone_size	d_call	j_call	cdr3_nt	cdr3_aa
TRBV15	14	few	NA	TRBJ1-3	TGTGCCACCAGCATTAGGGGTTCTGGAAACACCATATATTTT	CATSIRGSGNTIYF
TRBV3-1	15	NA	TRBD1	TRBJ2-1	TGTGCCAGCAGCCCCAGGGGGTACTCGACTATAATGCAGTTCTTC	CASSPRGYSTIMQFF
TRBV6-5	15	NA	NA	TRBJ1-2	TGTGCCAGCAGTTACGGGGGAGGACTGAATTATGGCTACACCTTC	CASSYGGGLNYGYTF
TRBV30	13	NA	TRBD1	TRBJ2-7	TGTGCCTGGAGTGTTCGGACAGGCAGCGAGCAGTACTTC	CAWSVRTGSEQYF
TRBV6-2/TRBV6-3	14	NA	NA	TRBJ2-3	TGTGCCAGCAGAAAAAGTGGGAGTCACGTTACGCAGTATTTT	CASRKSGSHVTQYF
TRBV7-9	12	NA	NA	TRBJ2-7	TGTGCCACGGGCAGGGAAACGCGTGAGCAGTACTTC	CATGRETREQYF
TRBV12-3/TRBV12-4	13	once	NA	TRBJ1-1	TGTGCCAGCAGTTTTAGGGCGTTCACTGAAGCTTTCTTT	CASSFRAFTEAFF
TRBV15	12	NA	NA	TRBJ1-1	TGTGCCACCAGCAGCCGTCCCACTGAAGCTTTCTTT	CATSSRPTEAFF
TRBV5-1	16	NA	TRBD2	TRBJ2-5	TGCGCCAGCAGCTCCGGGACTAGCGGGAGTGGGGAGACCCAGTACTTC	CASSSGTSGSGETQYF
TRBV29-1	13	NA	TRBD1	TRBJ2-1	TGCAGCGCGACAGGGCCGGGGAGAGATGAGCAGTTCTTC	CSATGPGRDEQFF
TRBV6-2/TRBV6-3	14	NA	TRBD1	TRBJ2-7	TGTGCCAGCAGTATCGGACAGGGGGCGCGGGAGCAGTACTTC	CASSIGQGAREQYF
TRBV7-6	14	NA	NA	TRBJ1-4	TGTGCCAGCAGTCCCGGGACCCTTAATGAAAAACTGTTTTTT	CASSPGTLNEKLFF
TRBV10-3	12	NA	NA	TRBJ1-5	TGTGCCATCAGTGTGGGGGATCAGCCCCAGCATTTT	CAISVGDQPQHF